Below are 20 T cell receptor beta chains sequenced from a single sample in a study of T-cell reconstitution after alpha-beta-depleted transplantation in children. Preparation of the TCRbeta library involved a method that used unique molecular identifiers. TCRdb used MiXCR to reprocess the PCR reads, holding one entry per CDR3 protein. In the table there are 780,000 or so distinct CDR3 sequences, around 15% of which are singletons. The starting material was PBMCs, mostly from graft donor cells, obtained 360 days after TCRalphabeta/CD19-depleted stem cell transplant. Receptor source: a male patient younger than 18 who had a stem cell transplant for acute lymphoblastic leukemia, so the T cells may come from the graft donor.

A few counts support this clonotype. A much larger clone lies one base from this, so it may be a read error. CDR3 protein: CASRPGTGSYEQYF. The CDR3, as DNA: TGCGCCAGCAGACCCGGGACAGGGTCCTACGAGCAGTACTTC. The rearrangement uses TRBV10-2 and TRBJ2-7, with 9 positions matching TRBD1. V trimming: 6 bases; J trimming: 1 base; junction bases outside the gene matches: 4. In germline, CDR1 is WSHSY, CDR2 SAAADI. The CDR3 contains 14 residues.

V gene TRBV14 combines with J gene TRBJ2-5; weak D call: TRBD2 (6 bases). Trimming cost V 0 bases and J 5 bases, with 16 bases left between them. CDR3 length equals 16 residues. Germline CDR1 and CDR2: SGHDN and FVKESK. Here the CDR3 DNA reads TGTGCCAGCAGCCAAGATCAGGGACTCGCGGGGGAGACCCAGTACTTC. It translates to CASSQDQGLAGETQYF.

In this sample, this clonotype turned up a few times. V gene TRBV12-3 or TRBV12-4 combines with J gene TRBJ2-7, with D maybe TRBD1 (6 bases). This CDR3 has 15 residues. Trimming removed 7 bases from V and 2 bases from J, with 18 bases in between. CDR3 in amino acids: CASTLPGQKPYEQYF. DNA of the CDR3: TGTGCCAGCACACTTCCAGGACAGAAACCCTACGAGCAGTACTTC.

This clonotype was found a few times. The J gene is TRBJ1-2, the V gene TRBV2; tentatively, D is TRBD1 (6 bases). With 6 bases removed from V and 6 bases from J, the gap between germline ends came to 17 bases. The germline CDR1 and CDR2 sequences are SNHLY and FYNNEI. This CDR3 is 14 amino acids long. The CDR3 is CASRAQGGVDGYTF. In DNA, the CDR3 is TGTGCCAGCAGGGCACAGGGAGGTGTGGATGGCTACACCTTC.

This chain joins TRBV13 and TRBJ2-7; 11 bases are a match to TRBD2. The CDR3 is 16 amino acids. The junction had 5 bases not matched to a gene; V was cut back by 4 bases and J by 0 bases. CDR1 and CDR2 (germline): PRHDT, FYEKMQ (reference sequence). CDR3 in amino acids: CASSSGLAGSSYEQYF. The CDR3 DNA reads TGTGCCAGCAGCTCTGGACTAGCGGGTAGCTCCTACGAGCAGTACTTC.

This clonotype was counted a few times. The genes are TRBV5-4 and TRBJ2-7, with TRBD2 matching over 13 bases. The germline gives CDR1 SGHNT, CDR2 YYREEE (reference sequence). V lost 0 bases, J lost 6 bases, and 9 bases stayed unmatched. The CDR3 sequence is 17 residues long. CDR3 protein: CASSLEALAGGPREQYF. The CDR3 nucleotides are TGTGCCAGCAGCTTGGAGGCACTAGCGGGAGGGCCCCGCGAGCAGTACTTC.

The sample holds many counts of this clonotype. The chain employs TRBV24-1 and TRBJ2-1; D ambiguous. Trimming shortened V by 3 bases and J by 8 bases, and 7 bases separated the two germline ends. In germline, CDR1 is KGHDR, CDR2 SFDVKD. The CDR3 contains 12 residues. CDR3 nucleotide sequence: TGTGCCACCAGTGATCGTCTGGATGAGCAGTTCTTC. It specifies CATSDRLDEQFF.

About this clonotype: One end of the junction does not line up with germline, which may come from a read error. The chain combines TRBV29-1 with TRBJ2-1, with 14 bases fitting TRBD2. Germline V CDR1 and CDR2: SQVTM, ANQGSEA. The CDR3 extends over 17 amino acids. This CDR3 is CSVEGTSGSWRDNEQFF. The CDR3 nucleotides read TGCAGCGTCGAAGGGACTAGCGGGAGCTGGCGCGACAATGAGCAGTTCTTC.

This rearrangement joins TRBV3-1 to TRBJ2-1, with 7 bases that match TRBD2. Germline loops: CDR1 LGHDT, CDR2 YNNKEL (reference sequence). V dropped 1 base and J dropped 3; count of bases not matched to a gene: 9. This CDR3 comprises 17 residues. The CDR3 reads CASSQVSARTSYNEQFF. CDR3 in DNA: TGTGCCAGCAGCCAAGTGAGTGCTAGGACTAGCTACAATGAGCAGTTCTTC.

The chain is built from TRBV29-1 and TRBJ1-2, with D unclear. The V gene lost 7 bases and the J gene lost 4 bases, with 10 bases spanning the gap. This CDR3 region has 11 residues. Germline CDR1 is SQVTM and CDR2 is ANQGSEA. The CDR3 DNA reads TGCAGCGCCCCCGACCTCTATGGCTACACCTTC. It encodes CSAPDLYGYTF.

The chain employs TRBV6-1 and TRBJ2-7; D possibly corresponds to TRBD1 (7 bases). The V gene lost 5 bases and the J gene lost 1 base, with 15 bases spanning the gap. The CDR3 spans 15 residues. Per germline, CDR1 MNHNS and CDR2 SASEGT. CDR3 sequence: CASSPTGRNSYEQYF. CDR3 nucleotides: TGTGCCAGCAGTCCGACAGGGAGGAATTCCTACGAGCAGTACTTC.

The CDR3 DNA sequence: TGTGCCAGCAGTTCTGCCCAGCGGGAGGCCAATGAGCAGTTCTTC. Translating it yields CASSSAQREANEQFF. This chain links TRBV6-5 with TRBJ2-1; 9 positions agree with TRBD2. From germline, CDR1 is MNHEY and CDR2 SVGAGI. The CDR3 spans 15 residues. V lost 4 bases to trimming and J lost 6 bases; unmatched junction nucleotides: 7.

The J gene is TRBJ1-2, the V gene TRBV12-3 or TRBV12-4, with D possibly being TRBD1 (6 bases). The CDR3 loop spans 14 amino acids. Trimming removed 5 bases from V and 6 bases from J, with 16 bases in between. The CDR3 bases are TGTGCCAGCAGTCCTTCATACAGGGTTCATGGCTACACCTTC. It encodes CASSPSYRVHGYTF.

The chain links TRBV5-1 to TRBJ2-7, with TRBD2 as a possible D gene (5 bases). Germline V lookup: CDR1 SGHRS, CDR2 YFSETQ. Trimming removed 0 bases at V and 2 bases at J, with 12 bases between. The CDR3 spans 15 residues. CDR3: CASSLGQRVAYEQYF. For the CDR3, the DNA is TGCGCCAGCAGCTTGGGGCAGAGGGTGGCCTACGAGCAGTACTTC.

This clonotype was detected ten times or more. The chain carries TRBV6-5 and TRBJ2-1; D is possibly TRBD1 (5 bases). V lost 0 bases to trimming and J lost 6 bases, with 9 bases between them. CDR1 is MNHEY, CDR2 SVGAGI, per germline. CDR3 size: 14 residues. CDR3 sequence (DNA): TGTGCCAGCAGTTACTCGAAGGGGCGCAATGAGCAGTTCTTC. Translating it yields CASSYSKGRNEQFF.

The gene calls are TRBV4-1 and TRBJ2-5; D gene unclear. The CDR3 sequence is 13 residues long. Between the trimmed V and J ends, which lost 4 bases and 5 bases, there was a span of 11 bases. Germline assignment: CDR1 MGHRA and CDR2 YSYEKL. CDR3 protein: CASSPGPWETQYF. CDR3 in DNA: TGCGCCAGCAGCCCAGGACCTTGGGAGACCCAGTACTTC.

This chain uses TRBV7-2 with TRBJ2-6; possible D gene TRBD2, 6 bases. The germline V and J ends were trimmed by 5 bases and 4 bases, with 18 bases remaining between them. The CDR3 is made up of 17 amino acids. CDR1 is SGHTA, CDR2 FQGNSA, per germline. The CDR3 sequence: CASSETPGTGGANVLTF. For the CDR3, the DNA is TGTGCCAGCAGCGAAACTCCGGGGACTGGCGGGGCCAACGTCCTGACTTTC.

The CDR3, as DNA: TGTGCCAGCAGCCAAGGACCGAGTAACTATGGCTACACCTTC. Its translation: CASSQGPSNYGYTF. The chain couples TRBV3-1 to TRBJ1-2, with D hard to call. Trimming stripped 1 base from V and 1 base from J, with 7 bases between. The CDR3 length is 14 residues. CDR1 is LGHDT and CDR2 is YNNKEL in the germline V gene (reference sequence).

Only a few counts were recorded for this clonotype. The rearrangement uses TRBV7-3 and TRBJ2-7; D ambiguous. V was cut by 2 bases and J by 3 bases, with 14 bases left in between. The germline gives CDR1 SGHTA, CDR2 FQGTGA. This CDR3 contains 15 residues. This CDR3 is CASSLLRLGDYEQYF. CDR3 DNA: TGTGCCAGCAGCTTACTTAGGCTAGGAGACTACGAGCAGTACTTC.

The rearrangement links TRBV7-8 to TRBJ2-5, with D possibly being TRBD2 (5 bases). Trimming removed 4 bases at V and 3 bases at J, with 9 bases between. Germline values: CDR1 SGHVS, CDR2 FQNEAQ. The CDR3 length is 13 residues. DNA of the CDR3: TGTGCCAGCAGCTCGGGGTCAGAAGAGACCCAGTACTTC. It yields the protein CASSSGSEETQYF.